Shown below are 5 T cell receptor beta chains from a single sample sequenced in a study of blood T cell repertoires in COVID-19. The data were produced by immunoSEQ multiplex PCR, yet TCRdb's version contains in-frame clones alone and is incomplete. The data hold about 350,000 clones, with about 88% observed a single time. The sequencing input was PBMCs or T cells enriched from blood (not recorded which). All receptors come from a woman aged 25 to 39 who had recovered from COVID-19.

This clone was seen a handful of times. This sequence joins TRBV27 and TRBJ2-7; 10 nucleotides agree with TRBD1. The V gene's germline CDR1 is MNHEY and CDR2 SMNVEV (reference sequence). CDR3 length: 15 residues. With V trimmed by 10 bases and J by 4 bases, 13 bases remained unmatched. CDR3 nucleotide sequence: TGTGCCACGCACCCCGGACAGGGGGTCTTATACGAGCAGTACTTC. Amino acid sequence: CATHPGQGVLYEQYF.

CDR3 DNA: TGTGCCAGCAGCTTCTCCCGGGACAGGCCCTACAATGAGCAGTTCTTC. Protein: CASSFSRDRPYNEQFF. The chain joins TRBV5-6 to TRBJ2-1; 8 nucleotides line up with TRBD1. Per germline, CDR1 SGHDT and CDR2 YYEEEE. The CDR3 spans 16 residues. J lost 2 bases, V lost 2 bases, and 6 bases had no gene match.

This CDR3 is CASSPTGGFTGELFF. CDR3 nucleotide sequence: TGTGCCAGCAGTCCGACAGGGGGTTTCACCGGGGAGCTGTTTTTT. The chain employs TRBV6-1 and TRBJ2-2, with 9 positions matching TRBD1. The CDR3 is 15 residues long. From germline, CDR1 is MNHNS and CDR2 SASEGT. J gave up 4 bases and V 5 bases, and 5 bases lay outside the gene matches.

V usage is TRBV6-5 and J usage is TRBJ2-1, with 8 positions matching TRBD2. There are 15 residues in the CDR3. V dropped 6 bases and J dropped 5; count of bases not matched to a gene: 9. Germline CDR1 reads MNHEY; CDR2 reads SVGAGI. The CDR3 here is CASRLLAEVNNEQFF. Here the CDR3 DNA reads TGTGCCAGCAGGCTACTAGCGGAGGTGAACAATGAGCAGTTCTTC.

Only one count was recorded for this clone. The chain employs TRBV10-3 and TRBJ2-2; D remains ambiguous. Germline V gene sequence: CDR1 ENHRY, CDR2 SYGVKD. V shed 10 bases and J shed 3 bases, with 9 bases lying between them. The CDR3 is 12 residues long. CDR3 nucleotide sequence: TGTGCCACCTCTAGTGACACCGGGGAGCTGTTTTTT. Translated, it gives CATSSDTGELFF.